A single T cell receptor beta chain is shown here with its context. Its antigen is not yet known. No base qualities exist here, and no much larger clone lies one base off it. Cut back by 5 bases and 1 base, the V and J ends lie 12 bases apart. The germline V gene (reference sequence) yields SEHNR for CDR1 and FQNEAQ for CDR2. The CDR3 covers 14 residues, taking in both the cysteine and the phenylalanine. The entry retains the CDR3 DNA only, 42 bases that are in frame from base 1. This specimen belongs to a study of a mutant IDH1 vaccine in newly diagnosed glioma (dated by TCRdb to about 2021). For the study in its entirety: Patients were given eight vaccinations, in weeks 1, 3, 5, 7, 11, 15, 19 and 23, which matched visits V03 through V10. In the chemotherapy-containing groups, vaccination started alongside temozolomide cycles, whereas in patients who had radiotherapy alone it started 4-6 weeks after radiotherapy. The roughly 30 treated patients were around 62% male and roughly 38% female, with a mean age of approximately 40 years. Before enrollment, patients had received standard therapy of radiotherapy alone, temozolomide alone, or radiochemotherapy with temozolomide; most received the combination. Peripheral blood samples were drawn at six visits, namely V03 (baseline), V05, V07, V10, V12 and V13. Longitudinal TCRB deep sequencing was performed for some 25 treated patients wherever samples were available for exploratory analyses. The investigation overall reported the following: Selection of PBMC samples for TCRB deep sequencing was based on availability. According to the authors, sample limitations meant that analyses of patient blood samples could not be reproduced. Immune responses induced by the vaccine were seen in roughly 92% of patients across multiple MHC alleles. Pseudoprogression appeared unrelated to alterations in the top peripheral T cell clonotypes detected by TCRB sequencing.

Interpreted using the paper, the time point label stands for: week 11, during vaccination. A 20-mer mutant IDH1 peptide at 300 micrograms in Montanide made up each vaccine dose, which was injected subcutaneously together with topical imiquimod. Newly diagnosed WHO grade 3 or 4 IDH1-mutant astrocytomas showing loss of nuclear ATRX were present in the donors. The samples were drawn from NOA16, a multicentre, single-arm, open-label phase I trial in Germany that tested a mutant IDH1 peptide vaccine in humans for the first time. Genomic DNA for TCRB sequencing was extracted from EDTA blood using the DNeasy Blood and Tissue Kit. Library prep was done by the immunoSEQ multiplex PCR assay. Rearranged TCR beta chain sequences were amplified using the hsTCRB Kit according to the manufacturer's protocol. TCRB libraries were sequenced on an Illumina MiSeq. The paper's data handling went like this. The proprietary platform of the kit vendor was used for demultiplexing, trimming and gene mapping. In TCRdb, the immuneACCESS table is reduced to in-frame sequences with V and J assigned. These tables do not hold every clone; where another copy was compared, an unresolved V gene accounts for under half, and the others remain unexplained. V and J calls and clone size are copied from that table; D and trimming were computed from the DNA. The sample table records under 150,000 clones; roughly 90% of these occur just once. Of the sample, 0.61% is held by the ten largest clones.

This TCR came from a woman aged 50 to 60 with glioma. The chain was built from TRBV7-9 and TRBJ2-7; the D gene cannot be resolved reliably. The sequences come from PBMCs, collected from a glioma patient whose treatment included an IDH1 peptide vaccine. The DNA is TGTGCCAGCAGCGTGGATCGGTCTTCCTACGAGCAGTACTTC. The translation is CASSVDRSSYEQYF.